Listed below are T cell receptor beta chains from one sample, sequenced in a study of blood T cell repertoires in COVID-19. Only in-frame clones appear in the TCRdb table, and some are missing; sequencing was by immunoSEQ multiplex PCR. Of about 180,000 clones listed, roughly 85% are singletons. Sequencing used peripheral blood. The origin of the receptors is a middle-aged man with active or convalescent COVID-19. The CDR3 runs from the conserved cysteine through the conserved F or W. A D gene is named only where the DNA matches it firmly. Rows give clone size only sometimes, using once, few, many, or a class for an expanded clone.

length: 16
J: TRBJ2-7
size: .
V: TRBV10-3
D: TRBD1
DNA: TGTGCCATCAGTGGTGGCGCCGGGACAGGGGTGAACGAGCAGTACTTC
CDR3: CAISGGAGTGVNEQYF

length: 17
J: TRBJ2-5
size: .
V: TRBV12-5
D: .
DNA: TGTGCTAGTGGTTTGGTACGAGGACCACGGGGACAAGAGACCCAGTACTTC
CDR3: CASGLVRGPRGQETQYF

length: 16
J: TRBJ1-1
size: .
V: TRBV5-4
D: .
DNA: TGTGCCAGCAGCTTCGGTTTTACAGGCCTGAACACTGAAGCTTTCTTT
CDR3: CASSFGFTGLNTEAFF

length: 16
J: TRBJ2-7
size: .
V: TRBV7-9
D: TRBD1
DNA: TGTGCCAGCAGCTTAGAGCTCGGACAGGGGGCTTACGAGCAGTACTTC
CDR3: CASSLELGQGAYEQYF

length: 14
J: TRBJ1-4
size: .
V: TRBV7-9
D: .
DNA: TGTGCCAGCAGCGATACACAGGGTTTCGAAAAACTGTTTTTT
CDR3: CASSDTQGFEKLFF

length: 14
J: TRBJ1-1
size: once
V: TRBV28
D: .
DNA: TGTGCCAGCAGGTCTATATCGGTTAGAATTGAAGCTTTCTTT
CDR3: CASRSISVRIEAFF

length: 13
J: TRBJ2-7
size: few
V: TRBV2
D: TRBD1
DNA: TGTGCCAGCGGACAGGGAGGTGCCTACGAGCAGTACTTC
CDR3: CASGQGGAYEQYF

length: 14
J: TRBJ1-5
size: .
V: TRBV5-1
D: TRBD1
DNA: TGCGCCAGCAGCTCCGGGACAGGGAGCCAGCCCCAGCATTTT
CDR3: CASSSGTGSQPQHF

length: 14
J: TRBJ2-2
size: .
V: TRBV10-3
D: .
DNA: TGTGCCATCAGTGCACAGGGGAACACCGGGGAGCTGTTTTTT
CDR3: CAISAQGNTGELFF

length: 14
J: TRBJ2-1
size: .
V: TRBV5-1
D: TRBD1
DNA: TGCGCCAGCAGCTACTCAGGACAGGGAGATGAGCAGTTCTTC
CDR3: CASSYSGQGDEQFF

length: 18
J: TRBJ2-3
size: .
V: TRBV19
D: TRBD1
DNA: TGTGCCAGTAGTATTGGACAGGGGGGAGGACGAAGTACAGATACGCAGTATTTT
CDR3: CASSIGQGGGRSTDTQYF

length: 17
J: TRBJ2-5
size: .
V: TRBV29-1
D: .
DNA: TGCAGCGTTGTGTGGGGGGTGAACAGAGAACTCCGAGAGACCCAGTACTTC
CDR3: CSVVWGVNRELRETQYF

length: 11
J: TRBJ2-7
size: few
V: TRBV27
D: .
DNA: TGTGCCAGCAAGGGAGACTACGAGCAGTACTTC
CDR3: CASKGDYEQYF

length: 14
J: TRBJ1-3
size: .
V: TRBV30
D: .
DNA: TGTGCCTGGAGAAGCACGAGCTCTGGAAACACCATATATTTT
CDR3: CAWRSTSSGNTIYF

length: 15
J: TRBJ1-2
size: .
V: TRBV5-1
D: TRBD1
DNA: TGCGCCAGCAGCATCGTTCCGGGACAGAACTATGGCTACACCTTC
CDR3: CASSIVPGQNYGYTF

length: 12
J: TRBJ1-2
size: .
V: TRBV7-9
D: .
DNA: TGTGCCAGCAGCTTGAGGGCCGATGGCTACACCTTC
CDR3: CASSLRADGYTF

length: 16
J: TRBJ2-2
size: .
V: TRBV7-2
D: TRBD1
DNA: TGTGCCAGCAGCCCTCGGACAGGGATGGGCACCGGGGAGCTGTTTTTT
CDR3: CASSPRTGMGTGELFF

length: 14
J: TRBJ1-1
size: once
V: TRBV27
D: .
DNA: TGTGCCAGCAGTTTAAGGGGGATGAACACTGAAGCTTTCTTT
CDR3: CASSLRGMNTEAFF

length: 16
J: TRBJ2-1
size: few
V: TRBV7-9
D: TRBD2
DNA: TGTGCCAGCAGCTCACGGGGACTAGGCAGGGGCGATGAGCAGTTCTTC
CDR3: CASSSRGLGRGDEQFF

length: 18
J: TRBJ1-3
size: .
V: TRBV7-6
D: TRBD1
DNA: TGTGCCAGCAGCTTAGATTATGCGAGGGGGCGAAGCGGAAACACCATATATTTT
CDR3: CASSLDYARGRSGNTIYF

length: 16
J: TRBJ1-6
size: many
V: TRBV6-5
D: .
DNA: TGTGCCAGCAGTTACAAGCCAAGCTCCTATAATTCACCCCTCCACTTT
CDR3: CASSYKPSSYNSPLHF

length: 15
J: TRBJ1-1
size: .
V: TRBV24-1
D: .
DNA: TGTGCCACCAGAGAAACGGGTTTCGAAAACACTGAAGCTTTCTTT
CDR3: CATRETGFENTEAFF

length: 18
J: TRBJ1-5
size: .
V: TRBV28
D: .
DNA: TGTGCCAGCAGTTCCCCCACCCTCCGGGGAGATAGCAATCAGCCCCAGCATTTT
CDR3: CASSSPTLRGDSNQPQHF

length: 14
J: TRBJ2-1
size: .
V: TRBV10-3
D: .
DNA: TGTGCCACCAGAGAGGGGGGGTCCTACAATGAGCAGTTCTTC
CDR3: CATREGGSYNEQFF

length: 13
J: TRBJ1-1
size: once
V: TRBV30
D: TRBD1
DNA: TGTGCCTGGATGGGACAGTTGAACACTGAAGCTTTCTTT
CDR3: CAWMGQLNTEAFF

length: 15
J: TRBJ2-5
size: .
V: TRBV4-3
D: .
DNA: TGCGCCAGCAGCCAAGACTCCGGGTACCAAGAGACCCAGTACTTC
CDR3: CASSQDSGYQETQYF

length: 14
J: TRBJ2-5
size: .
V: TRBV6-2/TRBV6-3
D: .
DNA: TGTGCCAGCAGTTACTCTACTAGGAAGGAGACCCAGTACTTC
CDR3: CASSYSTRKETQYF

length: 14
J: TRBJ2-7
size: .
V: TRBV4-2
D: TRBD1
DNA: TGTGCCAGCAGACGACAGGGGTCCGCCGAGGAGCAGTACTTC
CDR3: CASRRQGSAEEQYF

length: 11
J: TRBJ1-4
size: .
V: TRBV28
D: .
DNA: TGTGCCAGCAGTTTCCAGTACAAACTGTTTTTT
CDR3: CASSFQYKLFF

length: 13
J: TRBJ1-2
size: .
V: TRBV6-6
D: .
DNA: TGTGCCAGCACCCACGGGGAGGGATATGGCTACACCTTC
CDR3: CASTHGEGYGYTF

length: 15
J: TRBJ1-2
size: .
V: TRBV6-5
D: .
DNA: TGTGCCAGCAGTTTATCTGGGCGTTTGGCCTATGGCTACACCTTC
CDR3: CASSLSGRLAYGYTF

length: 17
J: TRBJ2-3
size: .
V: TRBV24-1
D: TRBD2
DNA: TGTGCCACCAGTGATCTGGGACTAGCGGGAGGGCTGGGAACGCAGTATTTT
CDR3: CATSDLGLAGGLGTQYF

length: 15
J: TRBJ2-5
size: .
V: TRBV3-1/TRBV3-2
D: .
DNA: TGTGCCAGCAGCCAAGGCGGGCTACCCCAAGAGACCCAGTACTTC
CDR3: CASSQGGLPQETQYF

length: 15
J: TRBJ1-1
size: .
V: TRBV9
D: .
DNA: TGTGCCAGCAGCCCAGGGGACACTGAGAACACTGAAGCTTTCTTT
CDR3: CASSPGDTENTEAFF

length: 13
J: TRBJ2-7
size: .
V: TRBV7-2
D: .
DNA: TGTGCCAGCAGCCTATGGGGAGTCGACGAGCAGTACTTC
CDR3: CASSLWGVDEQYF

length: 14
J: TRBJ2-1
size: .
V: TRBV5-1
D: TRBD2
DNA: TGCGCCAGCTGGACGGGAGGGCCGGTTAATGAGCAGTTCTTC
CDR3: CASWTGGPVNEQFF

length: 15
J: TRBJ1-2
size: .
V: TRBV3-1/TRBV3-2
D: .
DNA: TGTGCCAGCAGCCAAGAGGTTGCGGCAGGGGCTGGCTACACCTTC
CDR3: CASSQEVAAGAGYTF

length: 14
J: TRBJ2-7
size: few
V: TRBV12-5
D: .
DNA: TGTGCTAGTGGTTTGTCGCAGGGTCAAAACGAGCAGTACTTC
CDR3: CASGLSQGQNEQYF

length: 14
J: TRBJ1-5
size: .
V: TRBV2
D: TRBD1
DNA: TGTGCCAGCAGTGGACAGGGTGGCAATCAGCCCCAGCATTTT
CDR3: CASSGQGGNQPQHF

length: 15
J: TRBJ2-7
size: .
V: TRBV9
D: TRBD2
DNA: TGTGCCAGCAGCGTAGCGGCGGGGGGGGGCTACGAGCAGTACTTC
CDR3: CASSVAAGGGYEQYF

length: 16
J: TRBJ2-7
size: .
V: TRBV4-2
D: TRBD2
DNA: TGTGCCAGCAGCCAAGGTAGTCTAGCGGGGACCTACGAGCAGTACTTC
CDR3: CASSQGSLAGTYEQYF

length: 16
J: TRBJ1-2
size: .
V: TRBV6-2/TRBV6-3
D: .
DNA: TGTGCCAGCAGTCCCCACCTGGACAATTCTAACTATGGCTACACCTTC
CDR3: CASSPHLDNSNYGYTF

length: 14
J: TRBJ2-7
size: few
V: TRBV16
D: .
DNA: TGTGCCAGCAGCCAATACCAGGGGCAGTACGAGCAGTACTTC
CDR3: CASSQYQGQYEQYF

length: 14
J: TRBJ2-3
size: .
V: TRBV6-5
D: .
DNA: TGTGCCAGCAGGGGGGCAGGAAGCACAGATACGCAGTATTTT
CDR3: CASRGAGSTDTQYF

length: 15
J: TRBJ1-6
size: few
V: TRBV7-6
D: TRBD1
DNA: TGTGCCAGCAGCTCAGGGGGCGCGTATAATTCACCCCTCCACTTT
CDR3: CASSSGGAYNSPLHF

length: 14
J: TRBJ1-1
size: .
V: TRBV7-9
D: .
DNA: TGTGCCAGCAGCTTCCCCCCCAGGAACACTGAAGCTTTCTTT
CDR3: CASSFPPRNTEAFF

length: 15
J: TRBJ2-1
size: .
V: TRBV6-4
D: .
DNA: TGTGCCAGCAGTGACTCCGTGACGGGATACAATGAGCAGTTCTTC
CDR3: CASSDSVTGYNEQFF

length: 12
J: TRBJ2-2
size: .
V: TRBV10-2
D: .
DNA: TGCGCCAGCAGTGTGGGCCCCGGGGAGCTGTTTTTT
CDR3: CASSVGPGELFF

length: 13
J: TRBJ2-5
size: .
V: TRBV7-3
D: TRBD1
DNA: TGTGCCAGCAGCCCAGGACAGGGAAAGACCCAGTACTTC
CDR3: CASSPGQGKTQYF

length: 15
J: TRBJ2-5
size: few
V: TRBV27
D: TRBD2
DNA: TGTGCCAGCAGTTCCCCGGGAGGGGGGTTGGAGACCCAGTACTTC
CDR3: CASSSPGGGLETQYF